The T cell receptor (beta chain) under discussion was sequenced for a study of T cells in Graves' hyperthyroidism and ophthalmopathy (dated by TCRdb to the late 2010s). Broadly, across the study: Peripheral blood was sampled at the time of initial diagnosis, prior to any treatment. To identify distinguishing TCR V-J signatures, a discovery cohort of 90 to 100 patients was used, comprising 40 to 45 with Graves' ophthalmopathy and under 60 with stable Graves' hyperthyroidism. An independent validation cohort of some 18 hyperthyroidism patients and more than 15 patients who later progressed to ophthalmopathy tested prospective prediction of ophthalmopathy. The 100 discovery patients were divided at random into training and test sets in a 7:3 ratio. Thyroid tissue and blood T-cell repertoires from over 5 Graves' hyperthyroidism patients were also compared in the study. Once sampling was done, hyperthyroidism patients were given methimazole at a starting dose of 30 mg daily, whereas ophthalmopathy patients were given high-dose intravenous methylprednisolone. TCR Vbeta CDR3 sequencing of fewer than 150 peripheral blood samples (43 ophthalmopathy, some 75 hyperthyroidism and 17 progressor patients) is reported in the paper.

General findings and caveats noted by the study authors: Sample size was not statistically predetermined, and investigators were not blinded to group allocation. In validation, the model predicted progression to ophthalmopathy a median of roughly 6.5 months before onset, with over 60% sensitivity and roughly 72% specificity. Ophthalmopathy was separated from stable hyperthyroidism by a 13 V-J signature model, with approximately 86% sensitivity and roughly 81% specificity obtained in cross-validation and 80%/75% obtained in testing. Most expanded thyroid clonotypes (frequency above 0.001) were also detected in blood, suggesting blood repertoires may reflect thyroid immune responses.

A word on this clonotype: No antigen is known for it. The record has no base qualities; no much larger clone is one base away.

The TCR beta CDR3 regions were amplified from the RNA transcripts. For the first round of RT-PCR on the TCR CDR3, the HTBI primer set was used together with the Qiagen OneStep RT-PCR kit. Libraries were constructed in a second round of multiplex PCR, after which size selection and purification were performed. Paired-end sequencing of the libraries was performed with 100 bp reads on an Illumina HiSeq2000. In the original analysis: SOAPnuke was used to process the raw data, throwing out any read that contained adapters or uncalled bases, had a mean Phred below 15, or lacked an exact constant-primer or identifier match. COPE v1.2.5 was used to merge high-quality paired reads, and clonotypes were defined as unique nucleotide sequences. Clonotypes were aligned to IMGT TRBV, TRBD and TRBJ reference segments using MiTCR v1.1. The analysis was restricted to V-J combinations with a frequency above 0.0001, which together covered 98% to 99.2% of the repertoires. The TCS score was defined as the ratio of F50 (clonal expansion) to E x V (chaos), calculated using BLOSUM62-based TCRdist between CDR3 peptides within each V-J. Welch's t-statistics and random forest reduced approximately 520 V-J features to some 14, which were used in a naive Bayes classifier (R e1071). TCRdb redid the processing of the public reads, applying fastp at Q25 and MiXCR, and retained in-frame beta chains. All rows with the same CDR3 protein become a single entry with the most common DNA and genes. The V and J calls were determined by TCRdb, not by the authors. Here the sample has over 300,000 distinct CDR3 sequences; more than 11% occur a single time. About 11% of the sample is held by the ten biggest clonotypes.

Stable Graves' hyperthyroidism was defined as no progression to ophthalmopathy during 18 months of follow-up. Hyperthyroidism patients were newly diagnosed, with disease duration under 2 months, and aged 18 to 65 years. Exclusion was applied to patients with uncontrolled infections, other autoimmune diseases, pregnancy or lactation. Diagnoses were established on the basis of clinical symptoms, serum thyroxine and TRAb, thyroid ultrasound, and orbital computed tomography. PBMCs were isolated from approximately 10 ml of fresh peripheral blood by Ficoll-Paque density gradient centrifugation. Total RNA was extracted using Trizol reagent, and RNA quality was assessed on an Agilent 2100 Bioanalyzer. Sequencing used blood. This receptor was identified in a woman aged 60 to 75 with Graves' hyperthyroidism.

The CDR3 loop reads CASLGQGAYNEQFF. The DNA reads as follows: TGTGCCAGCTTGGGACAGGGAGCCTACAATGAGCAGTTCTTC. The chain employs TRBV18 and TRBJ2-1; a stretch of 9 junction bases matches TRBD1. The CDR1 and CDR2 encoded by the germline V gene are KGHSH and LQKENI. Counted from cysteine to phenylalanine, this CDR3 has 14 amino acids. The retained sequence is limited to the CDR3, 42 bases, with the frame set at the first base. V lost 7 bases and J lost 2 bases, and the count of bases not matched to a germline gene is 3.